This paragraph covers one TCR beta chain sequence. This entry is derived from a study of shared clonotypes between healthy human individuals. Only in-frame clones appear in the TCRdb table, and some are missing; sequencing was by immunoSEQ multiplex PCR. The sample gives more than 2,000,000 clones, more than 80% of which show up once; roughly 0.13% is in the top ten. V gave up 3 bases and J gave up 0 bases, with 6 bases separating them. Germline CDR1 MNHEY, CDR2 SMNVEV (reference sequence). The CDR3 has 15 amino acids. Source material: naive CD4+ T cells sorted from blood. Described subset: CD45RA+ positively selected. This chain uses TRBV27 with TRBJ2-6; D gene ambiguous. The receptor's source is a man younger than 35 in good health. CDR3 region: CASSFVRSGANVLTF. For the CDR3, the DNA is TGTGCCAGCAGTTTCGTTCGCTCTGGGGCCAACGTCCTGACTTTC. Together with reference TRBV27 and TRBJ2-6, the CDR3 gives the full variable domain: EAQVTQNPRYLITVTGKKLTVTCSQNMNHEYMSWYRQDPGLGLRQIYYSMNVEVTDKGDVPEGYKVSRKEKRNFPLILESPSPNQTSLYFCASSFVRSGANVLTFGAGSRLTVL.